These T cell receptor beta chains were read from a single sample in a study of T cell repertoires in cytomegalovirus infection. MiXCR was run by TCRdb on the reads, yielding one entry per CDR3 protein. The repertoire holds about 310,000 distinct CDR3 sequences, with roughly 15% as singletons. The sample comprised PBMCs. The receptors originated from a human donor in good health (CMV status not recorded). Some clones in this sample may be carry-over from other donors' samples. Each CDR3 is given with its conserved first and last residue. A D gene is named only where the DNA matches it firmly. Clone size is stated in some rows and not others, as once, few, many or a class when expanded.

>.|TRBV18|TRBJ1-1|.
CASSRSGGQTHTEAFF
TGTGCCAGCTCACGCTCGGGAGGGCAGACGCACACTGAAGCTTTCTTT
>.|TRBV6-2/TRBV6-3|TRBJ2-1|.
CASSYTSGATYNEQFF
TGTGCCAGCAGTTACACCTCAGGGGCGACCTACAATGAGCAGTTCTTC
>.|TRBV7-2|TRBJ1-5|many
CASSPRGGNQPQHF
TGTGCCAGCAGCCCCAGGGGAGGGAATCAGCCCCAGCATTTT
>.|TRBV7-2|TRBJ2-1|few
CASSQGPEPYNEQFF
TGTGCCAGCAGCCAGGGGCCAGAACCTTACAATGAGCAGTTCTTC
>.|TRBV19|TRBJ1-2|.
CASSGQIHPGGYTF
TGTGCCAGTAGTGGACAGATCCACCCGGGTGGCTACACCTTC
>TRBD1|TRBV6-6|TRBJ2-5|few
CASAGGDKMTETQYF
TGTGCCAGCGCAGGGGGAGACAAGATGACAGAGACCCAGTACTTC
>.|TRBV12-3/TRBV12-4|TRBJ2-5|many
CASSFAGEGAQYF
TGTGCCAGCAGTTTTGCCGGTGAGGGGGCCCAGTACTTC
>.|TRBV6-6|TRBJ2-5|.
CASSYPIGNFQETQYF
TGTGCCAGCAGTTACCCAATCGGTAACTTCCAAGAGACCCAGTACTTC
>.|TRBV20-1|TRBJ1-2|few
CSARDQDGNGYTF
TGCAGTGCTAGAGATCAGGATGGAAATGGCTACACCTTC
>.|TRBV10-3|TRBJ1-6|many
CAISESQASPLHF
TGTGCCATCAGTGAGTCTCAGGCCTCACCCCTCCACTTT
>.|TRBV28|TRBJ1-1|few
CASSLVTILNTEAFF
TGTGCCAGCAGTTTAGTGACCATATTGAACACTGAAGCTTTCTTT
>TRBD1|TRBV2|TRBJ2-7|once
CASSEDRGGFKEQYF
TGTGCCAGCAGTGAAGACAGGGGTGGCTTTAAGGAGCAGTACTTC
>.|TRBV28|TRBJ2-7|.
CASSLRSYEQYF
TGTGCCAGCAGTTTACGCTCCTACGAGCAGTACTTC
>TRBD1|TRBV6-5|TRBJ2-1|few
CASSHRDRAENEQFF
TGTGCCAGCAGCCACCGGGACAGGGCGGAGAATGAGCAGTTCTTC
>.|TRBV7-2|TRBJ1-2|.
CASSHGSKQSASNYGYTF
TGTGCCAGCAGTCACGGATCCAAGCAATCCGCATCTAACTATGGCTACACCTTC
>.|TRBV4-1|TRBJ1-1|few
CASSPGTDAFF
TGCGCCAGCAGCCCAGGGACGGATGCTTTCTTT
>.|TRBV7-2|TRBJ2-7|many
CASSLGGLYEQYF
TGTGCCAGCAGCTTAGGCGGCCTCTACGAGCAGTACTTC
>.|TRBV7-9|TRBJ1-6|few
CASSLHYNSPLHF
TGTGCCAGCAGCTTACACTATAATTCACCCCTCCACTTT
>.|TRBV7-2|TRBJ2-6|.
CASSSGGRGWANVLTF
TGTGCCAGCAGCTCCGGGGGAAGGGGCTGGGCCAACGTCCTGACTTTC
>TRBD1|TRBV6-8|TRBJ1-4|.
CASSTGQSHEKLFF
TGTGCCAGCAGCACGGGACAGTCTCATGAAAAACTGTTTTTT
>TRBD2|TRBV7-2|TRBJ2-5|many
CASSLAGPSGGGSETQYF
TGTGCCAGCAGCTTAGCGGGTCCTAGCGGGGGGGGGTCGGAGACCCAGTACTTC
>TRBD1|TRBV20-1|TRBJ1-5|.
CSASLTGVNQPQHF
TGCAGTGCTAGTCTGACAGGGGTCAATCAGCCCCAGCATTTT
>TRBD1|TRBV7-2|TRBJ2-7|many
CASSFGQGPYEQYF
TGTGCCAGCAGCTTCGGACAGGGGCCTTACGAGCAGTACTTC
>TRBD1|TRBV7-9|TRBJ2-7|.
CAVQGQALYEQYF
TGTGCCGTTCAAGGACAGGCGTTATACGAGCAGTACTTC
>.|TRBV14|TRBJ2-3|few
CASSQANTDTQYF
TGTGCCAGCAGCCAAGCCAACACAGATACGCAGTATTTT
>.|TRBV20-1|TRBJ2-7|.
CSAPTASYEQYF
TGCAGTGCTCCCACAGCCTCCTACGAGCAGTACTTC
>.|TRBV3-1|TRBJ2-2|.
CASSPRQATGELFF
TGTGCCAGCAGCCCCCGCCAGGCCACCGGGGAGCTGTTTTTT
>TRBD1|TRBV7-8|TRBJ2-3|many
CASSSDRGGYTDTQYF
TGTGCCAGCAGCTCCGACAGGGGTGGCTACACAGATACGCAGTATTTT
>.|TRBV7-9|TRBJ2-7|many
CASSLGLLRDTSYEQYF
TGTGCCAGCAGCTTAGGATTGTTGCGGGACACATCTTACGAGCAGTACTTC
>.|TRBV12-3/TRBV12-4|TRBJ1-1|few
CASSLTGRAFF
TGTGCCAGCAGTTTGACGGGGAGAGCTTTCTTT
>TRBD1|TRBV12-3/TRBV12-4|TRBJ2-5|medium-sized
CASSQWGQGAQETQYF
TGTGCCAGCAGCCAGTGGGGACAGGGGGCACAAGAGACCCAGTACTTC
>TRBD1|TRBV7-9|TRBJ1-6|many
CASSPTGGHEVVDSPLHF
TGTGCCAGCAGCCCGACAGGGGGTCATGAGGTCGTTGATTCACCCCTCCACTTT
>TRBD1|TRBV7-2|TRBJ1-5|many
CASSASGGNQPQHF
TGTGCCAGCAGCGCGTCAGGGGGAAATCAGCCCCAGCATTTT
>.|TRBV19|TRBJ2-5|few
CASSPVSGETQYF
TGTGCCAGTAGTCCGGTCAGCGGGGAGACCCAGTACTTC
>.|TRBV6-8|TRBJ1-6|.
CASRQGGGNSPLHF
TGTGCCAGCAGACAGGGAGGCGGAAATTCACCCCTCCACTTT
>.|TRBV6-5|TRBJ2-3|.
CASTPHRGRTDTQYF
TGTGCCAGCACCCCGCATCGGGGGCGCACAGATACGCAGTATTTT
>.|TRBV5-1|TRBJ2-1|.
CASSLVSGHNEQFF
TGCGCCAGCAGCTTGGTGTCAGGGCACAATGAGCAGTTCTTC
>.|TRBV28|TRBJ1-1|.
CASSFDGTEGTEAFF
TGTGCCAGCAGTTTCGATGGTACGGAAGGCACTGAAGCTTTCTTT
>.|TRBV5-1|TRBJ2-1|few
CASSLVHSMGADNEQFF
TGCGCCAGCAGCTTAGTACACTCTATGGGGGCGGACAATGAGCAGTTCTTC
>.|TRBV18|TRBJ1-2|many
CASSPGSQRGYTF
TGTGCCAGCTCACCCGGCAGTCAGAGGGGCTACACCTTC
>.|TRBV7-9|TRBJ2-7|.
CASSLSSEVLENPYEQYF
TGTGCCAGCAGCTTATCTTCCGAGGTTCTCGAAAACCCCTACGAGCAGTACTTC
>.|TRBV7-6|TRBJ2-1|.
CASKQGSYNEQFF
TGTGCCAGCAAACAGGGCTCCTACAATGAGCAGTTCTTC
>.|TRBV11-3|TRBJ2-1|.
CASSSFRENEQFF
TGTGCCAGCAGCTCGTTCCGGGAAAATGAGCAGTTCTTC
>TRBD1|TRBV27|TRBJ1-6|few
CASSLRTGDNNNSPLHF
TGTGCCAGCAGTCTGAGAACAGGGGATAACAATAATTCACCCCTCCACTTT
>TRBD2|TRBV4-3|TRBJ2-1|.
CASSQERTSGRPSSYNEQFF
TGCGCCAGCAGCCAAGAGCGGACTAGCGGGAGGCCCAGCTCCTACAATGAGCAGTTCTTC
>TRBD1|TRBV7-9|TRBJ1-5|many
CASSSQGAGQPQHF
TGTGCCAGCAGCAGTCAGGGGGCAGGTCAGCCCCAGCATTTT
>TRBD1|TRBV18|TRBJ1-1|.
CASSPRHLQGGTEAFF
TGTGCCAGCTCACCACGGCACTTGCAGGGGGGCACTGAAGCTTTCTTT
>.|TRBV12-3/TRBV12-4|TRBJ1-1|few
CASSQPGVQNTEAFF
TGTGCCAGCAGTCAGCCGGGGGTACAGAACACTGAAGCTTTCTTT
>.|TRBV20-1|TRBJ1-2|many
CSARVIQANYGYTF
TGCAGTGCTAGAGTAATCCAGGCTAACTATGGCTACACCTTC
>.|TRBV4-3|TRBJ2-1|few
CASSQDGREQFF
TGCGCCAGCAGCCAAGACGGGCGTGAGCAGTTCTTC